This TCR beta chain was obtained from a study of blood T cell repertoires in COVID-19. CDR1 is SGHDT, CDR2 YYEEEE, per germline. The CDR3 runs to 15 residues. Deletions cut 4 bases from V and 2 bases from J, with 10 bases between. Generated by immunoSEQ multiplex PCR, the TCRdb table keeps only in-frame clones and is missing some. Of over 70,000 clones in the sample, approximately 89% were seen once. What was sequenced was peripheral blood. The sequence was collected from a man over 45 with COVID-19, enrolled during active disease. This chain links TRBV5-6 with TRBJ1-6, with D perhaps TRBD1 (6 bases). CDR3 coding DNA: TGTGCCAGCAGCCGGACAGAGACCTATAATTCACCCCTCCACTTT. This codes for CASSRTETYNSPLHF.